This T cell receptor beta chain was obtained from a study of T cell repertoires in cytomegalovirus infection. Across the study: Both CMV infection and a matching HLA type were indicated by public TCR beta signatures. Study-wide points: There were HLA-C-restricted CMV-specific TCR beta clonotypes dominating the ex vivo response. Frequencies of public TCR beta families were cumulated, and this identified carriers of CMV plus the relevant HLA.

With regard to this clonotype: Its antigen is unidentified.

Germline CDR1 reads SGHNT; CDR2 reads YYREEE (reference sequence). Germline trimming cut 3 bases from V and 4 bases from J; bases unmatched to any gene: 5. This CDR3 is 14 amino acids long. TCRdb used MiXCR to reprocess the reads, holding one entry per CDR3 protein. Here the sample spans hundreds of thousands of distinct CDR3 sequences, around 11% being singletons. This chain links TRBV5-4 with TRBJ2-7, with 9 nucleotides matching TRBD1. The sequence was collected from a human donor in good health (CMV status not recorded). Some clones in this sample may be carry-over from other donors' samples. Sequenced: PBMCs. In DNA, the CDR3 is TGTGCCAGCAGCTCCGGGACAGGGATGTACGAGCAGTACTTC. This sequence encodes CASSSGTGMYEQYF.